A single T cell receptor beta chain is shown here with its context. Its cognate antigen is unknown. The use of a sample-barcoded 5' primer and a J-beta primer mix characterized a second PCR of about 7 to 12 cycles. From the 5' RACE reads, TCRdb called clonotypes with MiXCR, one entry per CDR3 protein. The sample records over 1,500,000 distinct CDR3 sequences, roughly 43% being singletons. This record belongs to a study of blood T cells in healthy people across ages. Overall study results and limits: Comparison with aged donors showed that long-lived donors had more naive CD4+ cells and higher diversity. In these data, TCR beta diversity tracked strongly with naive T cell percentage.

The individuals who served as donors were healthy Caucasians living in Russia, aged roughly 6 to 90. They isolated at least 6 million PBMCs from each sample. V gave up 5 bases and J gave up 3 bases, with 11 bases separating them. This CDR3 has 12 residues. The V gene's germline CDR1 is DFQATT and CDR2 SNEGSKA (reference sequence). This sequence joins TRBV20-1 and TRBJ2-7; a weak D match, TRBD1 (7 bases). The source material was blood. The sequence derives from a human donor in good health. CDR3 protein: CSAAGQIYEQYF. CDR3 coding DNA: TGCAGTGCTGCGGGACAGATCTACGAGCAGTACTTC.